This T cell receptor (beta chain) was documented in a study of Ad26.COV2.S vaccination and SARS-CoV-2 variants. Across the study: Participant was drawn from the COV1001 Ad26.COV2.S trial arm.

Treatment: around 19 received Ad26.COV2.S at low or high dose, single or two shots; about five received placebo; per-sample allocation not given. The samples were gathered on day 63 after the first injection of vaccine or placebo. SARS-CoV-2 spike from the Wuhan strain was encoded by the vaccine, an Ad26 vector. This CDR3 region has 16 residues. Deletions cut 6 bases from V and 0 bases from J, with 20 bases between. Germline V gives CDR1 SQVTM, CDR2 ANQGSEA. Generated by immunoSEQ multiplex PCR, the TCRdb table keeps only in-frame clones and is missing some. This sample yields around 300,000 clones, of which 90% are seen a single time; about 5.4% belongs to the top ten.

The V and J genes are TRBV29-1 and TRBJ1-2, with D maybe TRBD1 (5 bases). The clonotype comes from a person between 18 and 65 years old who received the Ad26.COV2.S COVID-19 vaccine or a placebo. The source material was peripheral blood, sampled in a trial of Ad26.COV2.S vaccine versus placebo. CDR3 DNA: TGCAGCGTCTGGGGCGACGAGTGGGAAGCTAACTATGGCTACACCTTC. Its translation is CSVWGDEWEANYGYTF.